This TCR beta chain comes out of a study of blood T cell repertoires in COVID-19. This clone is a singleton in its sample. Per germline, CDR1 LGHDT and CDR2 YNNKEL (reference sequence). Trimming stripped 4 bases from V and 1 base from J, with 19 bases between. The CDR3 sequence is 17 residues long. Per the original methods: Reference gene primers were amplified, and this amplification served to estimate nucleated cell counts. Produced via immunoSEQ multiplex PCR; TCRdb's table is partial and in-frame only. Clone size and V and J calls were adopted from that table, with D and trimming inferred from the DNA. Among about 400,000 clones listed, around 90% were seen once. Participant age was roughly 18 to 95 years, and participants resided in roughly 25 US areas. Participant-given clinical history determined each cohort assignment.

This sequence originates from a woman in her thirties or forties with acute COVID-19. This chain uses TRBV3-1 (or the pseudogene TRBV3-2) with TRBJ1-1, with a possible D match to TRBD1 (5 bases). Sequenced input: PBMCs or T cells enriched from blood (not recorded which). CDR3 in DNA: TGTGCCAGCAGCCTAAGTCGTCAGGGATCATCGAACACTGAAGCTTTCTTT. This encodes CASSLSRQGSSNTEAFF.